A single sample gave rise to the 24 T cell receptor beta chains below, sequenced in a study of T cell changes during pregnancy in multiple sclerosis. Clones were sequenced by immunoSEQ multiplex PCR, and TCRdb holds only the in-frame ones, with some missing. This repertoire shows tens of thousands of clones, over 90% found once; its top ten account for under 0.95%. Material: peripheral blood, obtained in the first trimester of pregnancy. The receptor source for this set is a female donor with multiple sclerosis, enrolled in a pregnancy study.

The rearrangement uses TRBV28 and TRBJ1-3; TRBD1 is a possible D gene (6 bases). Trimming removed 4 bases from V and 8 bases from J, with 15 bases in between. Per germline, CDR1 MDHEN and CDR2 SYDVKM. This CDR3 has 14 amino acids. CDR3 amino acids: CASSYTGFVDTIYF. In DNA form, the CDR3 reads TGTGCCAGCAGTTATACAGGGTTTGTAGACACCATATATTTT.

Only one count was recorded for this clone. The chain links TRBV2 to TRBJ1-4; D ambiguous. CDR3 length equals 15 residues. The V end was cut by 4 bases, the J end by 8 bases, with 17 bases between. CDR1 is SNHLY and CDR2 is FYNNEI in the germline V gene. Written as DNA, the CDR3 is TGTGCCAGCAGTGGGCCCCCCGATGGTCCGGAAAAACTGTTTTTT. Its translation: CASSGPPDGPEKLFF.

V usage is TRBV7-2 and J usage is TRBJ2-5; 14 positions agree with TRBD2. V lost 5 bases and J lost 5; bases outside the gene matches: 7. CDR1 and CDR2 from the germline V gene are SGHTA and FQGNSA. The CDR3 has 16 residues. CDR3 bases: TGTGCCAGCAGCCCCAGGACTAGCGGGGGGCTCGAGACCCAGTACTTC. Translating gives CASSPRTSGGLETQYF.

V gene TRBV9 combines with J gene TRBJ1-2, with 7 bases aligning to TRBD1. V lost 5 bases and J lost 4; bases outside the gene matches: 5. CDR1 and CDR2 from the germline V gene are SGDLS and YYNGEE. This CDR3 is 13 amino acids long. This CDR3 reads CASSRDSVYGYTF. The CDR3 DNA reads TGTGCCAGCAGTAGGGACAGCGTCTATGGCTACACCTTC. Full variable domain (outside the CDR3, taken from reference TRBV9 and TRBJ1-2): DSGVTQTPKHLITATGQRVTLRCSPRSGDLSVYWYQQSLDQGLQFLIQYYNGEERAKGNILERFSAQQFPDLHSELNLSSLELGDSALYFCASSRDSVYGYTFGSGTRLTVV.

CDR3 sequence reads: CASSPTGTYGYTF. The DNA for the CDR3 is TGTGCCAGCAGCCCGACAGGGACTTATGGCTACACCTTC. The chain is built from TRBV7-2 and TRBJ1-2; 7 nucleotides match TRBD1. Germline assignment: CDR1 SGHTA and CDR2 FQGNSA. V gave up 5 bases and J gave up 5 bases; unmatched junction bases: 5. This CDR3 has 13 amino acids.

The rearrangement uses TRBV5-4 and TRBJ1-5; D remains ambiguous. The germline V gene encodes CDR1 SGHNT and CDR2 YYREEE (reference sequence). Trimming took 1 base from V and 0 from J, leaving 5 bases between them. The length of the CDR3 is 14 residues. As DNA, the CDR3 is TGTGCCAGCAGCTTGAGCGGTAGCAATCAGCCCCAGCATTTT. Translated, it gives CASSLSGSNQPQHF.

The chain links TRBV10-3 to TRBJ1-6; D call uncertain. This CDR3 is 13 amino acids long. V was cut by 10 bases and J by 9 bases, with 16 bases left in between. Germline V gene lookup returns CDR1 ENHRY and CDR2 SYGVKD. In DNA, the CDR3 is TGTGCCACCACCCCCACTTCAGGTTCACCCCTCCACTTT. It translates to CATTPTSGSPLHF.

The gene calls are TRBV4-2 and TRBJ1-4; TRBD1 matches 8 bases. With V trimmed by 3 bases and J by 8 bases, 11 bases remained unmatched. This CDR3 is built from 16 residues. Germline CDR1 is LGHNA and CDR2 is YNFKEQ. The CDR3 DNA reads as TGTGCCAGCAGCCAGCGCCGGGACAGGAGAGGGGAAAAACTGTTTTTT. It yields the protein CASSQRRDRRGEKLFF.

V usage is TRBV5-6 and J usage is TRBJ2-5; tentative D call: TRBD2 (5 bases). Germline values: CDR1 SGHDT, CDR2 YYEEEE. This CDR3 region has 15 residues. V was trimmed by 0 bases and J by 5 bases, leaving 14 bases between them. CDR3 protein: CASSLAGLGEETQYF. In DNA, the CDR3 is TGTGCCAGCAGCTTGGCAGGACTTGGGGAGGAGACCCAGTACTTC.

The genes are TRBV20-1 and TRBJ1-1; maybe TRBD1 (5 bases). Germline V lookup: CDR1 DFQATT, CDR2 SNEGSKA (reference sequence). V lost 7 bases to trimming and J lost 5 bases, with 8 bases between them. CDR3 length: 10 residues. The CDR3 DNA reads TGCAGTGGGGGGGGGACTGAAGCTTTCTTT. Protein: CSGGGTEAFF.

This clone was picked up one time. CDR3 in DNA: TGTGCCAGCAGCCAAGATGGGGGAGTCAGGAGGGACAATTCACCCCTCCACTTT. Translated, it gives CASSQDGGVRRDNSPLHF. The rearrangement joins TRBV4-2 to TRBJ1-6, with D maybe TRBD1 (5 bases). From germline, CDR1 is LGHNA and CDR2 YNFKEQ. V was clipped by 0 bases and J by 7 bases, with 19 bases between them. CDR3 length: 18 residues.

The J gene is TRBJ2-4, the V gene TRBV9; 8 bases align to TRBD2. The germline gives CDR1 SGDLS, CDR2 YYNGEE. J gave up 3 bases and V 4 bases, and 3 bases lay outside the gene matches. This CDR3 is 14 amino acids long. CDR3 nucleotide sequence: TGTGCCAGCAGCACCACTAGCGGCAAAAACATTCAGTACTTC. Translation gives CASSTTSGKNIQYF. The full variable domain, rest sourced from reference TRBV9 and TRBJ2-4, is DSGVTQTPKHLITATGQRVTLRCSPRSGDLSVYWYQQSLDQGLQFLIQYYNGEERAKGNILERFSAQQFPDLHSELNLSSLELGDSALYFCASSTTSGKNIQYFGAGTRLSVL.

The V gene is TRBV9, the J gene TRBJ2-1; no firm D call. Germline lookup yields CDR1 SGDLS and CDR2 YYNGEE. V lost 0 bases to trimming and J lost 7 bases, with 8 bases between them. The CDR3 runs to 13 residues. The CDR3 region is CASSVGVENEQFF. The CDR3 DNA reads TGTGCCAGCAGCGTAGGAGTGGAGAATGAGCAGTTCTTC. Full variable domain (missing parts from reference TRBV9 and TRBJ2-1): DSGVTQTPKHLITATGQRVTLRCSPRSGDLSVYWYQQSLDQGLQFLIQYYNGEERAKGNILERFSAQQFPDLHSELNLSSLELGDSALYFCASSVGVENEQFFGPGTRLTVL.

V and J are TRBV6-4 and TRBJ2-2; 8 bases are shared with TRBD1. CDR3 length: 15 amino acids. Germline CDR1 and CDR2: MRHNA and SNTAGT. Losses at the gene ends were 6 bases for V and 0 bases for J; bases not matched to a gene: 3. In DNA form, the CDR3 reads TGTGCCAGCAGAAAACAGGGGGCGAACACCGGGGAGCTGTTTTTT. Protein: CASRKQGANTGELFF.

The genes are TRBV7-3 and TRBJ2-3; 7 nucleotides align to TRBD2. Per germline, CDR1 SGHTA and CDR2 FQGTGA. The CDR3 spans 16 residues. V trimming: 2 bases; J trimming: 2 bases; junction bases outside the gene matches: 7. CDR3 bases: TGTGCCAGCAGCTTACGCGGGGGAGCCAACACAGATACGCAGTATTTT. As protein: CASSLRGGANTDTQYF.

The chain couples TRBV4-3 to TRBJ2-5; 8 nucleotides align to TRBD2. The CDR3 has 15 residues. Germline trimming cut 4 bases from V and 2 bases from J; bases unmatched to any gene: 6. Germline CDR1 and CDR2: LGHNA and YSLEER. CDR3 protein: CASSRRGGPQETQYF. DNA of the CDR3: TGCGCCAGCAGCCGTCGGGGGGGACCACAAGAGACCCAGTACTTC.

Of note for this clone: Germline and junction disagree at one end, which may indicate a read error. This rearrangement joins TRBV5-5 to TRBJ2-3, with 7 bases aligning to TRBD1. This CDR3 spans 18 amino acids. Germline V lookup: CDR1 SGHKS, CDR2 YYEKEE (reference sequence). The chain's CDR3 is CASSQEVRLQGPTDTQYF. For the CDR3, the DNA is TGCGCCAGCAGCCAAGAAGTCAGGTTACAGGGGCCCACAGATACGCAGTATTTT.

The V gene is TRBV18, the J gene TRBJ1-2; a possible D gene is TRBD1 (5 bases). Trimming took off 1 base at V and 3 bases at J, with 6 bases between the two ends. Germline CDR1 reads KGHSH; CDR2 reads LQKENI. This CDR3 region has 13 residues. CDR3 coding DNA: TGTGCCAGCTCACCACAGGGGTACTATGGCTACACCTTC. As protein: CASSPQGYYGYTF.

The chain links TRBV2 to TRBJ1-5; 8 positions agree with TRBD1. CDR1 and CDR2 (germline): SNHLY, FYNNEI. The CDR3 totals 14 residues. Germline trimming cut 9 bases from V and 3 bases from J; bases unmatched to any gene: 7. The CDR3 is CASGAGGYNQPQHF. The DNA of the CDR3 is TGTGCCAGTGGGGCAGGGGGCTACAATCAGCCCCAGCATTTT.

The chain carries TRBV5-8 and TRBJ2-7; a possible D gene is TRBD1 (5 bases). This CDR3 is built from 14 residues. V was trimmed by 0 bases and J by 5 bases, leaving 12 bases between them. Germline V gene sequence: CDR1 SGHTS, CDR2 YDEGEE. The CDR3: CASSLVQVGNEQYF. The DNA for the CDR3 is TGTGCCAGCAGCTTGGTACAGGTTGGAAACGAGCAGTACTTC.

The chain links TRBV5-1 to TRBJ2-5, with TRBD2 identical over 13 bases. The germline CDR1 and CDR2 sequences are SGHRS and YFSETQ. V gave up 2 bases and J gave up 5 bases; unmatched junction bases: 9. The CDR3 has 17 residues. Written as DNA, the CDR3 is TGCGCCAGCAGCTTAACCGGGACTAGCGGGGCCGGGGAGACCCAGTACTTC. Its protein is CASSLTGTSGAGETQYF.

The chain recombines TRBV10-3 with TRBJ2-1, with TRBD2 matching over 9 bases. This CDR3 region has 16 residues. The germline V gene encodes CDR1 ENHRY and CDR2 SYGVKD. V was pared by 5 bases and J by 8 bases, with 13 bases of the junction left unmatched. The CDR3 sequence is CAISPGWASGVHEQFF. The CDR3 region has the DNA TGTGCCATCAGTCCGGGCTGGGCTAGCGGGGTTCATGAGCAGTTCTTC.

This clone was recorded once. This chain joins TRBV19 and TRBJ2-6; 7 nucleotides line up with TRBD2. The CDR3 is 18 residues long. With V trimmed by 1 base and J by 2 bases, 8 bases remained unmatched. Per germline, CDR1 LNHDA and CDR2 SQIVND (reference sequence). This chain's CDR3 is CASSIGGGLGAGANVLTF. CDR3 DNA sequence: TGTGCCAGTAGTATAGGGGGGGGGTTGGGGGCTGGGGCCAACGTCCTGACTTTC.

The J gene is TRBJ2-7, the V gene TRBV7-2; 11 bases align to TRBD2. Unmatched junction bases numbered 9, after V lost 1 base and J lost 4 bases. The CDR3 length is 17 residues. CDR1 SGHTA and CDR2 FQGNSA come from the germline V gene. As DNA, the CDR3 is TGTGCCAGCAGCTTAGAAGCTAGCGGGGGGCATCATTACGAGCAGTACTTC. It yields the protein CASSLEASGGHHYEQYF.